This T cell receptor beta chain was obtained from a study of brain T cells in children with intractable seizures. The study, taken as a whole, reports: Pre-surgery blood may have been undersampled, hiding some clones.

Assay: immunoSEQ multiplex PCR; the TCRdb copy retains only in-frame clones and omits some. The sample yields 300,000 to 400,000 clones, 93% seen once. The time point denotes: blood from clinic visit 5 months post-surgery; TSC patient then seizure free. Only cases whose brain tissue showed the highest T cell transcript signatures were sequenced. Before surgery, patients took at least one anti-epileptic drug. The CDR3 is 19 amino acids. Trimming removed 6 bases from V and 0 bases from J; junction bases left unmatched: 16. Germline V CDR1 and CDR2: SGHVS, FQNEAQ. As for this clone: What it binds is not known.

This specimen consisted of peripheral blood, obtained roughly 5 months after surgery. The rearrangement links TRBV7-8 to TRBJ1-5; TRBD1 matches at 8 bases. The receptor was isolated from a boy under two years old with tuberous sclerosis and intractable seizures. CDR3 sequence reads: CASSPIGAGGLYSNQPQHF. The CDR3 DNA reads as TGTGCCAGCAGTCCCATAGGGGCAGGGGGCCTGTATAGCAATCAGCCCCAGCATTTT.